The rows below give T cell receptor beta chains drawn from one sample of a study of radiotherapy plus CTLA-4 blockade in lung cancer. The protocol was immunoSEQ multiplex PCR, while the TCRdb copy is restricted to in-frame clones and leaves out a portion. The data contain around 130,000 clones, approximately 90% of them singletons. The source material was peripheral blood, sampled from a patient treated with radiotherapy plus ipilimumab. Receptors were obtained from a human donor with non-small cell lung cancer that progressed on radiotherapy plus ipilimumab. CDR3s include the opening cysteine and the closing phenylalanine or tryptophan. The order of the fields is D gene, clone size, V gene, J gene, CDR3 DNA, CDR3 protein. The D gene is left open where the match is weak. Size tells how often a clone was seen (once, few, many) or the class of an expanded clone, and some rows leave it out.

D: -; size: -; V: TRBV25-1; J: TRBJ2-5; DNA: TGTGCCACCGGGGAGACCCAGTACTTC; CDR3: CATGETQYF
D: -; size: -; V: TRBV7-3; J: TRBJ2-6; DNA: TGTGCCAGCAGCCCCGACGGGGGGGCCAACGTCCTGACTTTC; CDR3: CASSPDGGANVLTF
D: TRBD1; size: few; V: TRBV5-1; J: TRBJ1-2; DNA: TGCGCCAGCAGCCTGACAGGGGGCGATATCGGTGGCTACACCTTC; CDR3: CASSLTGGDIGGYTF
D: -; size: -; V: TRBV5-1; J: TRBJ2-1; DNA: TGCGCCAGCAGCTTGCGGCTTTCCAGCTCCTACAATGAGCAGTTCTTC; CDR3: CASSLRLSSSYNEQFF
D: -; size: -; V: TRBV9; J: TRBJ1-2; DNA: TGTGCCAGCAGCGCGGACAGTTTGAACTATGGCTACACCTTC; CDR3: CASSADSLNYGYTF
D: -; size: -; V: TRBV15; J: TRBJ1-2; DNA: TGTGCCACCAGCCCGGGGGAGGGGAAGAGTCGCTACACCTTC; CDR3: CATSPGEGKSRYTF
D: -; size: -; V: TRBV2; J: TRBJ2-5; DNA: TGTGCCAGCAGTCGGGAGACCCAGTACTTC; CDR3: CASSRETQYF
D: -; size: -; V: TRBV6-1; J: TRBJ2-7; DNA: TGTGCCAGCAGTGAAGCGCTTCGGCAGTACGAGCAGTACTTC; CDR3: CASSEALRQYEQYF
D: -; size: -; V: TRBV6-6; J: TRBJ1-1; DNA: TGTGCCAGCAGCCCGAGGGGAGTCAACACTGAAGCTTTCTTT; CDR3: CASSPRGVNTEAFF
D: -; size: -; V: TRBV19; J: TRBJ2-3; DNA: TGTGCCAGTAGTATTCGGGACACTGCAGATACGCAGTATTTT; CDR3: CASSIRDTADTQYF
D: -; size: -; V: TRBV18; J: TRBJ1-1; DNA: TGTGCCAGCTCACAAGGACAGAGGAACACTGAAGCTTTCTTT; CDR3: CASSQGQRNTEAFF
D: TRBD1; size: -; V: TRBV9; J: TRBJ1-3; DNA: TGTGCCAGCAGCGTCACACAGGGGAACTCTGGAAACACCATATATTTT; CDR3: CASSVTQGNSGNTIYF
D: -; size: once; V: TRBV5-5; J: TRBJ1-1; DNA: TGTGCCAGCAGCTCCCCGGGGTCGTCCGCTGAAGCTTTCTTT; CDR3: CASSSPGSSAEAFF
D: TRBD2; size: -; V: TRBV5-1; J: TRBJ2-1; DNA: TGCGCCAGCAGGGGCGGGACTACCTCCTACAATGAGCAGTTCTTC; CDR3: CASRGGTTSYNEQFF
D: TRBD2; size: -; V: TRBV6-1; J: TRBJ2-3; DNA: TGTGCCAGCAGTGATTTCGGGGTGGGACTAGCGAAGAATACGCAGTATTTT; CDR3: CASSDFGVGLAKNTQYF
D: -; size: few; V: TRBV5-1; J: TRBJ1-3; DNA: TGCGCCAGCAGCTTGCTGGATACCATCTCTGGAAACACCATATATTTT; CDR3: CASSLLDTISGNTIYF
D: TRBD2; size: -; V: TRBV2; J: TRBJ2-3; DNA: TGTGCCAGCAGAGGACTAGCGGTTACGCAGTATTTT; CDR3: CASRGLAVTQYF
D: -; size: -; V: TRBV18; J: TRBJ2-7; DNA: TGTGCCAGCTCACCTGGAAGGGGCGGGGCCTACGAGCAGTACTTC; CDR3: CASSPGRGGAYEQYF
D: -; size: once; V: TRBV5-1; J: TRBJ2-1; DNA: TGCGCCAGCAGACGGACAGAGGCCTACAATGAGCAGTTCTTC; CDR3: CASRRTEAYNEQFF
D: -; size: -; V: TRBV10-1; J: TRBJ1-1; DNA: TGCGCCAGCAGTGATCCCGGGCAGAACACTGAAGCTTTCTTT; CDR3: CASSDPGQNTEAFF
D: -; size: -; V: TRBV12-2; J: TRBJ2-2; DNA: TGTGCAAGTCGCTCAGACACCGGGGAGCTGTTTTTT; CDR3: CASRSDTGELFF
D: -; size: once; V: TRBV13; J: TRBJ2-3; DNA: TGTGCCAGCAGCTTAGGCCCCTTGAGGGGGTACACAGATACGCAGTATTTT; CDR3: CASSLGPLRGYTDTQYF
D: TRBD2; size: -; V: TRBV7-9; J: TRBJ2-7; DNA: TGTGCCAGCAGCTTAGCAGCGGGAGGGCCCCGCGAGCAGTACTTC; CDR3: CASSLAAGGPREQYF
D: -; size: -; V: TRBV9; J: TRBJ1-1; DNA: TGTGCCAGCAGCGTCAAGGGGGACACTGAAGCTTTCTTT; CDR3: CASSVKGDTEAFF
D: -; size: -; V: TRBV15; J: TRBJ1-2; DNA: TGTGCCACCAGCGAGGTCTACACCTTC; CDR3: CATSEVYTF
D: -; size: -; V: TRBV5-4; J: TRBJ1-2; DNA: TGTGCCAGCAGCCGGGGGCAGACTAACTATGGCTACACCTTC; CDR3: CASSRGQTNYGYTF
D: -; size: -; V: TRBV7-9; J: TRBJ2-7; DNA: TGTGCCAGCAGCCCCCGGAACGAGCAGTACTTC; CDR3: CASSPRNEQYF
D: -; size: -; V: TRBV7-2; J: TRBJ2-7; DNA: TGTGCCAGCAGCTTATCGGCCGGGAACTCCTACGAGCAGTACTTC; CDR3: CASSLSAGNSYEQYF
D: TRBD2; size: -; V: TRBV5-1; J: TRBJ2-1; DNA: TGCGCCAGCAGCCTGGAACTAGCGGGAGTCAATGAGCAGTTCTTC; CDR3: CASSLELAGVNEQFF
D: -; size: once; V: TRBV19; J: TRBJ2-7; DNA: TGTGCCAGCTCAGACAGGTCGGGCCCCTCGTACGAGCAGTACTTC; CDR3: CASSDRSGPSYEQYF
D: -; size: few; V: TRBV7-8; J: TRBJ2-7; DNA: TGTGCCAGCAGCCATCTCGACAGTTACGAGCAGTACTTC; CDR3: CASSHLDSYEQYF
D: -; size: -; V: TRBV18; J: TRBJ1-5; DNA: TGTGCCAGCTCACCGGATCGAGGCCGTCCCCAGCATTTT; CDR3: CASSPDRGRPQHF
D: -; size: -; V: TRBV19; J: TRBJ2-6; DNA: TGTGCCAGTAGGAGGGTGGGAGACTCTGGGGCCAACGTCCTGACTTTC; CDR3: CASRRVGDSGANVLTF
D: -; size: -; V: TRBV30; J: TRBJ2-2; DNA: TGTGCCTGGAATGCAGGGATCACCGGGGAGCTGTTTTTT; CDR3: CAWNAGITGELFF
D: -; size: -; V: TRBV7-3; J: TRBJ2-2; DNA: TGTGCCAGCAGCTCTAACACCGGGGAGCTGTTTTTT; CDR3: CASSSNTGELFF
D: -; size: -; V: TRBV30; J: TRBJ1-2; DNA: TGTGCCTGGAGTGACGACGTACAGACCGGCGGCTACACCTTC; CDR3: CAWSDDVQTGGYTF
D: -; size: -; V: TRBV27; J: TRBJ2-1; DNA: TGTGCCAGCAGTGTGAGCGGTGGAGGTTTATATGAGCAGTTCTTC; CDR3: CASSVSGGGLYEQFF
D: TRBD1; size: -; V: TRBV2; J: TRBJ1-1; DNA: TGTGCCAGCACCCGACAGGGAGAGAACACTGAAGCTTTCTTT; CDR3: CASTRQGENTEAFF
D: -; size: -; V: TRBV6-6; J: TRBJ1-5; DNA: TGTGCCAGCAGTCCCACGGGGGGAGCCCAGCCCCAGCATTTT; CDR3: CASSPTGGAQPQHF
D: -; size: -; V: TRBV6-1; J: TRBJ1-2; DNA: TGTGCCAGCAGGGGCGGGGGCATATATGGCTACACCTTC; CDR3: CASRGGGIYGYTF
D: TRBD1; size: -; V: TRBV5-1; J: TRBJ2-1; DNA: TGCGCCAGCAGCTATCGACAGGGCTCTTACAATGAGCAGTTCTTC; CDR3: CASSYRQGSYNEQFF
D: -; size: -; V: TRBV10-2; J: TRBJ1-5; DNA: TGCGCCAGCAGTGATATCACTCAGCCCCAGCATTTT; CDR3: CASSDITQPQHF
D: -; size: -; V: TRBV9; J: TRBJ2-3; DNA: TGTGCCAGCAGCGTAGGTGTGGGAAATACGCAGTATTTT; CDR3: CASSVGVGNTQYF
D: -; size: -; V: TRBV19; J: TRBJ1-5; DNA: TGTGCCAGTAGTATGTCCCCGGACAGTTACCGCAATCAGCCCCAGCATTTT; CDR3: CASSMSPDSYRNQPQHF
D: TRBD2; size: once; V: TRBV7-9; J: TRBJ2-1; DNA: TGTGCCAGCAGCCTCCTAGCGGGGACATACAATGAGCAGTTCTTC; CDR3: CASSLLAGTYNEQFF
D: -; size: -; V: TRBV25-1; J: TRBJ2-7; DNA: TGTGCCAGCAGTGGCCTGGACGACGAGCAGTACTTC; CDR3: CASSGLDDEQYF
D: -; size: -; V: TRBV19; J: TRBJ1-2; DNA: TGTGCCAGTAGTATAGAGGGTGCTGGCTACACCTTC; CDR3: CASSIEGAGYTF
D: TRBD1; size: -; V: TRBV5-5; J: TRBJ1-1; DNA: TGTGCCAGCAGCCCGGAGACAGGGGGCAGGACTGAAGCTTTCTTT; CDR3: CASSPETGGRTEAFF
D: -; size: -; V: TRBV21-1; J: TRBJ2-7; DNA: TGTGCCAGCAGTCAAGCGGCAGGGGTAAGCTTCTACGAGCAGTACTTC; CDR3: CASSQAAGVSFYEQYF
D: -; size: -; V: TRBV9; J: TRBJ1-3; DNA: TGTGCCAGCAGCGTAGGTTTGGACTCTGGAAACACCATATATTTT; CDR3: CASSVGLDSGNTIYF
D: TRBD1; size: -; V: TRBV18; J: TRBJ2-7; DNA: TGTGCCAGCTCACCACGAGGGGGCTCGACGGGGTACGAGCAGTACTTC; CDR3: CASSPRGGSTGYEQYF
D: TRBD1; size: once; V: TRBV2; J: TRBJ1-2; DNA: TGTGCCAGCAAGGGACAGCTCGCGGTTCTTGGCTACACCTTC; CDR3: CASKGQLAVLGYTF
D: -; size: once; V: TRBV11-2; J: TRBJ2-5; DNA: TGTGCCAGCAGCTCAATAGGGGCCCAAGAGACCCAGTACTTC; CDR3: CASSSIGAQETQYF
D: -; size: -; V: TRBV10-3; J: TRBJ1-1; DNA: TGTGCCATCAGTGGGGCACCAACCGGCGCTGAAGCTTTCTTT; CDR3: CAISGAPTGAEAFF
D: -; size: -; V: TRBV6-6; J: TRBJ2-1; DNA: TGTGCCAGCAGGTCTACAGGGAGCTCCTACAATGAGCAGTTCTTC; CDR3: CASRSTGSSYNEQFF
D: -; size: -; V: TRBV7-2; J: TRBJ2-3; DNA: TGTGCCAGCAGGGGGCTAGAAGATACGCAGTATTTT; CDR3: CASRGLEDTQYF
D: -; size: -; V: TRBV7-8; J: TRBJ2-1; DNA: TGTGCCAGCAGCCCCGGAGGCTTCTACAATGAGCAGTTCTTC; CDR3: CASSPGGFYNEQFF
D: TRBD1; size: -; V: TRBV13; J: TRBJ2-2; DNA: TGTGCCAGCAGTACAGACAGGGCAACCGGGGAGCTGTTTTTT; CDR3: CASSTDRATGELFF
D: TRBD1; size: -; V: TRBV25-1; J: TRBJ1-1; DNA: TGTGCCAGCAGTGGGAGGGGGCAAGTGGCAGCTTTCTTT; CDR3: CASSGRGQVAAFF